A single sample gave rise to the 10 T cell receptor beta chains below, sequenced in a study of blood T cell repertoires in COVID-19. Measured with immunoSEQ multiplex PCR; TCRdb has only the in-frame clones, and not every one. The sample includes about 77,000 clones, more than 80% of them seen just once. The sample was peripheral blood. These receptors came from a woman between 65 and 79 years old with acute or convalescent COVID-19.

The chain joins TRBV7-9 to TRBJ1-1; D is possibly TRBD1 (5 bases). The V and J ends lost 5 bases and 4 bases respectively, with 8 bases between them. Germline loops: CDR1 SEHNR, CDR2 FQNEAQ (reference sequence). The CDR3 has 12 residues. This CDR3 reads CASSLRVTEAFF. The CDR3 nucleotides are TGTGCCAGCAGCCTCAGGGTCACTGAAGCTTTCTTT. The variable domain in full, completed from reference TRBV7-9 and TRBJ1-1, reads DTGVSQNPRHKITKRGQNVTFRCDPISEHNRLYWYRQTLGQGPEFLTYFQNEAQLEKSRLLSDRFSAERPKGSFSTLEIQRTEQGDSAMYLCASSLRVTEAFFGQGTRLTVV.

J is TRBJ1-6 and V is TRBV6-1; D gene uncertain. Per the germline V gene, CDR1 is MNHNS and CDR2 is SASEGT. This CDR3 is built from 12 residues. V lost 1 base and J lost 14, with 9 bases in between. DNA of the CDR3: TGTGCCAGCAGTGAAGGCGGGTGGGCCCTCCACTTT. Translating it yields CASSEGGWALHF.

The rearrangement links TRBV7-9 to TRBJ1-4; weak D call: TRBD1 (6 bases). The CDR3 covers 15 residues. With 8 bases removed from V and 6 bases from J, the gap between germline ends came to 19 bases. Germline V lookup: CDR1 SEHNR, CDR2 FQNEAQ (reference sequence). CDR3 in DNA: TGTGCCAGCGGGCGATACCCAGGGGCGGATGAAAAACTGTTTTTT. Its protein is CASGRYPGADEKLFF.

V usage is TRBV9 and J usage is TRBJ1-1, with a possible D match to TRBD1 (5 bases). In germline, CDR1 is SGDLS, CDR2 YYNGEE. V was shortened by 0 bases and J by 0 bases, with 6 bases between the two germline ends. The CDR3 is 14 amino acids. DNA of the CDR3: TGTGCCAGCAGCGTAGAGGGGATGAACACTGAAGCTTTCTTT. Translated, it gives CASSVEGMNTEAFF.

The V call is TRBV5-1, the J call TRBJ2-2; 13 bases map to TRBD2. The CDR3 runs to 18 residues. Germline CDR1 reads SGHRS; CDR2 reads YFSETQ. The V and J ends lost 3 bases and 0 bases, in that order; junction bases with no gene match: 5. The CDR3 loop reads CASSWGLAGLANTGELFF. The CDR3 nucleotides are TGCGCCAGCAGCTGGGGACTAGCGGGGTTAGCGAACACCGGGGAGCTGTTTTTT.

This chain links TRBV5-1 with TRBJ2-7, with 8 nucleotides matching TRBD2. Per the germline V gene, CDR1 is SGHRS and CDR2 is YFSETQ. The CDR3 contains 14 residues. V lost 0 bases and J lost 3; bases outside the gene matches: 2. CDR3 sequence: CASSLGGGFYEQYF. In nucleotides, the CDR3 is TGCGCCAGCAGCTTGGGCGGGGGGTTCTACGAGCAGTACTTC. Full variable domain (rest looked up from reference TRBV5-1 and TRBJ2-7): KAGVTQTPRYLIKTRGQQVTLSCSPISGHRSVSWYQQTPGQGLQFLFEYFSETQRNKGNFPGRFSGRQFSNSRSEMNVSTLELGDSALYLCASSLGGGFYEQYFGPGTRLTVT.

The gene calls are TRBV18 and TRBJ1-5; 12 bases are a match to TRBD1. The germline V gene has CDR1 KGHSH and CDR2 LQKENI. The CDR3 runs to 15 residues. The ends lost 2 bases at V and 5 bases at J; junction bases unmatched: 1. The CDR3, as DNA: TGTGCCAGCTCACCAGGGACAGGGGGCGATCAGCCCCAGCATTTT. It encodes CASSPGTGGDQPQHF.

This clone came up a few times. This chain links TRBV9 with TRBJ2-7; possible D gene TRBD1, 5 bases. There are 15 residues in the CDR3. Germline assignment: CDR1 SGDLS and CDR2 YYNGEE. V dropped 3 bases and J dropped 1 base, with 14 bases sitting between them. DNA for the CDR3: TGTGCCAGCAGCGCACAGGATATAGTATCCTACGAGCAGTACTTC. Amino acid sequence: CASSAQDIVSYEQYF.

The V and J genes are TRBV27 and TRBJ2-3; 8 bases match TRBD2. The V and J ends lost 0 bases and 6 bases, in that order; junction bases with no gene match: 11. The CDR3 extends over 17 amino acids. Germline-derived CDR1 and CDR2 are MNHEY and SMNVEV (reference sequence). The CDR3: CASSLSRLIAGTDTQYF. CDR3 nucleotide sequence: TGTGCCAGCAGTTTATCGAGGCTGATAGCGGGGACCGATACGCAGTATTTT.

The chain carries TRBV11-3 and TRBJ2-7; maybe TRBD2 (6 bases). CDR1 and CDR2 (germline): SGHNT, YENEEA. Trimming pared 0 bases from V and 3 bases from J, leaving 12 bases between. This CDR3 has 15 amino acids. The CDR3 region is CASSLDLGGGYEQYF. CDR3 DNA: TGTGCCAGCAGCTTAGACCTGGGGGGTGGCTACGAGCAGTACTTC.